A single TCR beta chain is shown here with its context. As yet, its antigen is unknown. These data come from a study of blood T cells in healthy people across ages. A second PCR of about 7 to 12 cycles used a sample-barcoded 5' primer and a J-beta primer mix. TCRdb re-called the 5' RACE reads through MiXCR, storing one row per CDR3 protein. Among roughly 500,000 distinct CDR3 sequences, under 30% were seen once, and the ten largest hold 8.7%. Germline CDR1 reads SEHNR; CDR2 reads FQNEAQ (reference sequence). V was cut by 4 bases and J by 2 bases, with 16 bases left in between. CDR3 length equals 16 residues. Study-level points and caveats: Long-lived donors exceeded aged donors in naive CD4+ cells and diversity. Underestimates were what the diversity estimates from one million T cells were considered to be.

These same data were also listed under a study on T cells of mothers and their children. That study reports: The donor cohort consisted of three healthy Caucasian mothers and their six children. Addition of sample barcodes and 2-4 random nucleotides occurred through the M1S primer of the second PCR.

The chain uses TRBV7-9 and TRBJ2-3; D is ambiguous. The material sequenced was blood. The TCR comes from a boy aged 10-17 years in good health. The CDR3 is CASSSQGRGNTDTQYF. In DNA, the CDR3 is TGTGCCAGCAGCTCCCAAGGCCGTGGGAACACAGATACGCAGTATTTT.